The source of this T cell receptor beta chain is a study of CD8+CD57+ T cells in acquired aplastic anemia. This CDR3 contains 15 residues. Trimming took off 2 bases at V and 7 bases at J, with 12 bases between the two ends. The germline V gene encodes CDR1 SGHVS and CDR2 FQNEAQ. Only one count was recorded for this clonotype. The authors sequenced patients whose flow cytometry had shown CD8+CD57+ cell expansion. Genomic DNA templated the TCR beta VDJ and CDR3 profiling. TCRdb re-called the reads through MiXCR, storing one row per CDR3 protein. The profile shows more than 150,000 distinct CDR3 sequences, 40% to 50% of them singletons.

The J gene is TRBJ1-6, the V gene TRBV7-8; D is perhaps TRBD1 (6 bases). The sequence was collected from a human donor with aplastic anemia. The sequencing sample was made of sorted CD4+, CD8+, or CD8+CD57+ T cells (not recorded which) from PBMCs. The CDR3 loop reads CASSLSGVRNSPLHF. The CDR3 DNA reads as TGTGCCAGCAGCTTATCAGGGGTTCGGAATTCACCCCTCCACTTT.